The 18 T cell receptor beta chains reported below all come from one sample, sequenced in a study of OX40 agonist ivuxolimab in advanced cancers. The repertoire was sequenced with immunoSEQ multiplex PCR; TCRdb's copy has only in-frame clones and lacks some. The table includes tens of thousands of clones, 80% to 90% detected once. The sequenced sample was CD4+ or CD8+ T cells sorted from blood, obtained in a trial of the OX40 agonist ivuxolimab. These TCRs come from an adult with an advanced solid tumor such as melanoma, head and neck, liver or kidney cancer.

This clone appeared a single time. The rearrangement joins TRBV6-5 to TRBJ1-6; D perhaps matches TRBD1 (6 bases). The ends were cut back, 7 bases at V and 7 bases at J, with 11 bases in the middle. The CDR3 runs 13 residues. Germline CDR1 is MNHEY and CDR2 is SVGAGI. Here the CDR3 DNA reads TGTGCCAGCACAGGGGATTTGAATTCACCCCTCCACTTT. It translates to CASTGDLNSPLHF.

This clone came up once. This chain uses TRBV6-4 with TRBJ1-1, with D maybe TRBD1 (6 bases). Germline V CDR1 and CDR2: MRHNA, SNTAGT. The CDR3 runs to 15 residues. V was pared by 5 bases and J by 7 bases, with 20 bases between. CDR3 coding DNA: TGTGCCAGCAGTAAAGAAGGGGGTGTGCCCCTTGAAGCTTTCTTT. Encoded protein: CASSKEGGVPLEAFF.

The V and J genes are TRBV7-3 and TRBJ2-1, with 7 bases matching TRBD2. Germline loops: CDR1 SGHTA, CDR2 FQGTGA. Trimming removed 3 bases from V and 5 bases from J; junction bases left unmatched: 7. The CDR3 totals 15 residues. This CDR3 is CASSFLAGHDNEQFF. DNA of the CDR3: TGTGCCAGCAGCTTTTTAGCGGGTCATGACAATGAGCAGTTCTTC.

This chain links TRBV5-8 with TRBJ1-3; D ambiguous. V dropped 0 bases and J dropped 0 bases, with 7 bases sitting between them. CDR1 is SGHTS, CDR2 YDEGEE, per germline. The CDR3 spans 15 residues. In DNA, the CDR3 is TGTGCCAGCAGCTTGGGGCCGGTCTCTGGAAACACCATATATTTT. Residues: CASSLGPVSGNTIYF.

The chain couples TRBV11-2 to TRBJ2-5; 13 bases are a match to TRBD2. Germline CDR1 and CDR2: SGHAT and FQNNGV. CDR3 length: 15 amino acids. V gave up 5 bases and J gave up 9 bases; unmatched junction bases: 9. The CDR3 loop is CASSQGTSGVGAQYF. DNA of the CDR3: TGTGCCAGCAGCCAGGGGACTAGCGGGGTTGGGGCCCAGTACTTC.

The chain carries TRBV4-2 and TRBJ2-7, with D tentatively TRBD1 (5 bases). There are 15 residues in the CDR3. The germline gives CDR1 LGHNA, CDR2 YNFKEQ. The V end was cut by 5 bases, the J end by 2 bases, with 16 bases between. CDR3 protein: CASSSQVRTPYEQYF. DNA of the CDR3: TGTGCCAGCAGCTCGCAGGTTCGGACACCCTACGAGCAGTACTTC.

The chain couples TRBV5-4 to TRBJ2-7; 8 nucleotides align to TRBD2. This CDR3 is built from 15 residues. Trimming removed 1 base from V and 2 bases from J; junction bases left unmatched: 5. CDR1 and CDR2 (germline): SGHNT, YYREEE (reference sequence). CDR3 DNA: TGTGCCAGCAGCTTGTTCGGGAGGGACACCTACGAGCAGTACTTC. Protein product: CASSLFGRDTYEQYF.

V and J are TRBV10-3 and TRBJ2-1, with D possibly TRBD1 on 7 matching bases. This CDR3 region has 14 residues. V lost 3 bases and J 8 bases, leaving 14 bases between the germline ends. Germline CDR1 and CDR2: ENHRY and SYGVKD. The CDR3 nucleotides are TGTGCCATCAGTGATGGGACCAGGGGGGATGAGCAGTTCTTC. Encoded protein: CAISDGTRGDEQFF.

This clone was detected only once. V gene TRBV11-3 combines with J gene TRBJ2-5, with a weak D call TRBD1 (6 bases). Germline CDR1 is SGHNT and CDR2 is YENEEA. This CDR3 comprises 13 residues. V was clipped by 5 bases and J by 2 bases, with 9 bases between them. CDR3 sequence: CASSPGAQETQYF. CDR3 sequence (DNA): TGTGCCAGCAGCCCAGGGGCTCAAGAGACCCAGTACTTC.

The chain joins TRBV27 to TRBJ2-7; 8 nucleotides align to TRBD1. Germline CDR1 and CDR2: MNHEY and SMNVEV (reference sequence). The CDR3 contains 13 residues. V shed 9 bases and J 0 bases; nucleotides not matched to a gene: 4. CDR3 sequence reads: CASGDRTSYEQYF. Here the CDR3 DNA reads TGTGCCAGTGGGGACAGGACCTCCTACGAGCAGTACTTC.

This chain links TRBV10-3 with TRBJ2-4, with 7 nucleotides matching TRBD2. Looked up from germline, CDR1 is ENHRY and CDR2 is SYGVKD. The CDR3 has 15 amino acids. V was pared by 8 bases and J by 7 bases, with 14 bases of the junction left unmatched. CDR3 region: CAIPSCGKAGNIQYF. The CDR3 coding sequence is TGTGCCATCCCGAGCTGCGGAAAAGCGGGGAACATTCAGTACTTC.

This clone was seen once. J is TRBJ2-7 and V is TRBV6-5; 7 bases are a match to TRBD1. The CDR3 extends over 15 amino acids. V shed 4 bases and J 6 bases; nucleotides not matched to a gene: 12. CDR1 and CDR2 (germline): MNHEY, SVGAGI. CDR3 amino acids: CASSFSRTGVGEQYF. The CDR3 DNA reads as TGTGCCAGCAGTTTTTCCCGCACAGGGGTAGGCGAGCAGTACTTC.

This clone was detected only a few times. The genes are TRBV19 and TRBJ2-1; 7 bases are shared with TRBD2. This CDR3 has 15 amino acids. Looked up from germline, CDR1 is LNHDA and CDR2 is SQIVND (reference sequence). The ends lost 5 bases at V and 1 base at J; junction bases unmatched: 5. Here the CDR3 reads CASSSLAASYNEQFF. CDR3 coding DNA: TGTGCCAGTAGTTCGCTAGCGGCTTCCTACAATGAGCAGTTCTTC.

The rearrangement links TRBV28 to TRBJ2-4; D is perhaps TRBD1 (6 bases). Trimming removed 6 bases at V and 2 bases at J, with 23 bases between. From germline, CDR1 is MDHEN and CDR2 SYDVKM. This CDR3 is 18 amino acids long. The CDR3 spells CASSSGKPWGTPKNIQYF. The DNA for the CDR3 is TGTGCCAGCAGCTCGGGAAAACCCTGGGGGACACCCAAAAACATTCAGTACTTC.

The CDR3 DNA follows: TGTGCCAGCAGCCCGGACAGGAGTGGCCTTCATTATGGCTACACCTTC. This codes for CASSPDRSGLHYGYTF. The genes are TRBV28 and TRBJ1-2, with TRBD1 identical over 7 bases. The ends lost 6 bases at V and 5 bases at J; junction bases unmatched: 15. CDR1 is MDHEN and CDR2 is SYDVKM in the germline V gene. The CDR3 has 16 amino acids.

V usage is TRBV18 and J usage is TRBJ2-2; the D gene is possibly TRBD1 (6 bases). Germline-derived CDR1 and CDR2 are KGHSH and LQKENI. The CDR3 consists of 15 residues. V dropped 6 bases and J dropped 4 bases, with 15 bases sitting between them. The CDR3: CASSRFDRSTGELFF. The DNA for the CDR3 is TGTGCCAGCTCCCGATTTGACAGGAGCACCGGGGAGCTGTTTTTT.

The chain combines TRBV5-6 with TRBJ1-3; D ambiguous. CDR1 and CDR2 (germline): SGHDT, YYEEEE. This CDR3 is 14 amino acids long. V lost 2 bases and J 0 bases, leaving 6 bases between the germline ends. CDR3 region: CASSFWLSGNTIYF. The CDR3 nucleotides read TGTGCCAGCAGCTTTTGGCTCTCTGGAAACACCATATATTTT.

The V call is TRBV2, the J call TRBJ2-1; 7 positions agree with TRBD1. V lost 7 bases, J lost 2 bases, and 5 bases stayed unmatched. CDR3 length equals 14 residues. Looked up from germline, CDR1 is SNHLY and CDR2 is FYNNEI. CDR3 in DNA: TGTGCCAGCACAGGGGGTCTCGCCTACAATGAGCAGTTCTTC. It specifies CASTGGLAYNEQFF.